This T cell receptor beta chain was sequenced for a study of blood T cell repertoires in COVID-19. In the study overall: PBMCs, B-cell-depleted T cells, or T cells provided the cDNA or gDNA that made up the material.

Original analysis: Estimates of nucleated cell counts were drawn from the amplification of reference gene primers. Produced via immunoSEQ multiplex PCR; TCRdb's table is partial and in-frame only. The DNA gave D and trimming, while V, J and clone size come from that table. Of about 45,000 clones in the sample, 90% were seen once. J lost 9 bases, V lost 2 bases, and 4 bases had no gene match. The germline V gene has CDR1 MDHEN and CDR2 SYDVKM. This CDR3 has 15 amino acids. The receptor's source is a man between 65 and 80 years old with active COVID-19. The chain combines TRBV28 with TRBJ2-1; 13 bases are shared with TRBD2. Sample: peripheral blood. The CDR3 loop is CASSLGTSGRGEQFF. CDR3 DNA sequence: TGTGCCAGCAGTTTAGGCACTAGCGGGAGGGGTGAGCAGTTCTTC.